What follows are 18 T cell receptor beta chains derived from one specimen sequenced in a study of PD-1 blockade in classical Hodgkin lymphoma. The repertoire was sequenced with immunoSEQ multiplex PCR; TCRdb's copy has only in-frame clones and lacks some. The top ten clones hold approximately 15% of a sample with over 50,000 clones, 65% to 85% of them seen once. Each and every patient relapsed after autologous stem cell transplantation, and patients got differing brentuximab vedotin exposure. Sequenced here: peripheral blood mononuclear cells (PBMCs), sampled at baseline. These receptors were obtained from a human donor with classical Hodgkin lymphoma.

V and J are TRBV10-3 and TRBJ1-2; 11 bases map to TRBD1. This CDR3 comprises 14 residues. V dropped 4 bases and J dropped 8; count of bases not matched to a gene: 6. Germline CDR1 reads ENHRY; CDR2 reads SYGVKD. The CDR3 region is CAISGPGQGVGYTF. DNA of the CDR3: TGTGCCATCAGTGGACCGGGACAGGGGGTCGGCTACACCTTC.

The chain recombines TRBV4-1 with TRBJ1-5, with D tentatively TRBD1 (6 bases). This CDR3 is 16 amino acids long. The V end was cut by 0 bases, the J end by 3 bases, with 12 bases between. Germline V CDR1 and CDR2: MGHRA, YSYEKL. The CDR3 reads CASSQDLGGINQPQHF. CDR3 coding DNA: TGCGCCAGCAGCCAAGATCTAGGGGGAATCAATCAGCCCCAGCATTTT.

The chain employs TRBV7-8 and TRBJ2-2; D not resolved. CDR3 length equals 16 residues. Germline loops: CDR1 SGHVS, CDR2 FQNEAQ. V lost 3 bases and J 2 bases, leaving 13 bases between the germline ends. For the CDR3, the DNA is TGTGCCAGCAGCTTCGGGCCTAACCCTAACACCGGGGAGCTGTTTTTT. Amino acid sequence: CASSFGPNPNTGELFF.

By sample share, this clone is medium-sized (0.01 to 0.1%). This sequence joins TRBV5-4 and TRBJ2-1; TRBD2 aligns across 9 bases. The trim removed 7 bases at V and 7 bases at J, leaving 9 bases unmatched. Looked up from germline, CDR1 is SGHNT and CDR2 is YYREEE (reference sequence). This CDR3 is built from 14 residues. CDR3 region: CASGRKGLANEQFF. In DNA, the CDR3 is TGTGCCAGCGGCCGAAAGGGACTAGCAAATGAGCAGTTCTTC.

The chain has TRBV15 and TRBJ2-3; D is uncertain. V gave up 3 bases and J gave up 2 bases, with 24 bases separating them. The CDR3 totals 19 residues. Germline V gene data show CDR1 as LNHNV and CDR2 as YYDKDF (reference sequence). This CDR3 reads CATSSLTAAHTFSTDTQYF. Here the CDR3 DNA reads TGTGCCACCAGCAGCCTTACAGCCGCACATACCTTCTCCACAGATACGCAGTATTTT.

This CDR3 is CASSLQREGDEQFF. The CDR3 bases are TGTGCCAGCAGCTTACAGCGGGAGGGGGATGAGCAGTTCTTC. V is TRBV13 and J is TRBJ2-1, with TRBD2 matching over 10 bases. CDR1 and CDR2 from the germline V gene are PRHDT and FYEKMQ (reference sequence). Losses at the gene ends were 2 bases for V and 8 bases for J; bases not matched to a gene: 3. This CDR3 spans 14 amino acids. Looking up the rest from reference TRBV13 and TRBJ2-1 gives the full variable domain: AAGVIQSPRHLIKEKRETATLKCYPIPRHDTVYWYQQGPGQDPQFLISFYEKMQSDKGSIPDRFSAQQFSDYHSELNMSSLELGDSALYFCASSLQREGDEQFFGPGTRLTVL.

This sequence joins TRBV25-1 and TRBJ1-2; the match to TRBD1 covers 10 bases. This CDR3 contains 14 residues. Germline-derived CDR1 and CDR2 are MGHDK and SYGVNS. Losses at the gene ends were 1 base for V and 7 bases for J; bases not matched to a gene: 3. The CDR3 DNA is TGTGCCAGCAGTGAATGGACAGGGGGTGGTGGCTACACCTTC. Translating it yields CASSEWTGGGGYTF.

In this sample, this clone turned up once. The V call is TRBV19, the J call TRBJ2-1, with 7 bases fitting TRBD1. Germline V gene sequence: CDR1 LNHDA, CDR2 SQIVND (reference sequence). This CDR3 is built from 16 residues. The ends lost 6 bases at V and 13 bases at J; junction bases unmatched: 21. The chain's CDR3 is CASSSIGKGAEWSQFF. The DNA for the CDR3 is TGTGCCAGTAGCTCCATAGGTAAGGGGGCCGAATGGTCTCAGTTCTTC.

Written as DNA, the CDR3 is TGTGCCAGCAGCGTAGACAGGGGATTCGGTCAGCCCCAGCATTTT. Protein sequence: CASSVDRGFGQPQHF. The genes are TRBV7-6 and TRBJ1-5, with 8 bases lining up with TRBD1. The V gene's germline CDR1 is SGHVS and CDR2 FNYEAQ. CDR3 length: 15 amino acids. V gave up 5 bases and J gave up 6 bases; unmatched junction bases: 9.

The J gene is TRBJ2-7, the V gene TRBV5-8; D is perhaps TRBD2 (5 bases). The CDR3 runs to 12 residues. V was pared by 4 bases and J by 7 bases, with 12 bases between. Per germline, CDR1 SGHTS and CDR2 YDEGEE. CDR3 amino acids: CASSADFQEQYV. The CDR3 DNA sequence: TGTGCCAGCAGCGCGGACTTCCAAGAGCAGTACGTC.

This clone was recorded a few times. This chain uses TRBV4-1 with TRBJ2-7; no definite D call. The ends were cut back, 1 base at V and 0 bases at J, with 7 bases in the middle. Germline CDR1 is MGHRA and CDR2 is YSYEKL. The CDR3 totals 14 residues. In DNA, the CDR3 is TGCGCCAGCAGCCAAGGGGCCCACTCCTACGAGCAGTACTTC. Protein sequence: CASSQGAHSYEQYF.

The chain couples TRBV19 to TRBJ2-1; D ambiguous. Germline V CDR1 and CDR2: LNHDA, SQIVND (reference sequence). The V and J ends lost 6 bases and 6 bases respectively, with 12 bases between them. CDR3 length: 13 residues. The CDR3 DNA sequence: TGTGCCAGTAGCCCCGGGCCGACCAATGAGCAGTTCTTC. This codes for CASSPGPTNEQFF. Full variable domain (rest looked up from reference TRBV19 and TRBJ2-1): DGGITQSPKYLFRKEGQNVTLSCEQNLNHDAMYWYRQDPGQGLRLIYYSQIVNDFQKGDIAEGYSVSREKKESFPLTVTSAQKNPTAFYLCASSPGPTNEQFFGPGTRLTVL.

This chain uses TRBV29-1 with TRBJ1-2; D is uncertain. The V end lost 6 bases, the J end lost 3 bases, and 14 bases lay between the germline ends. Germline V CDR1 and CDR2: SQVTM, ANQGSEA. The CDR3 sequence is 13 residues long. Written as DNA, the CDR3 is TGCAGCGTCCTGGATGACGACGACTATGGCTACACCTTC. Its protein is CSVLDDDDYGYTF.

The V call is TRBV30, the J call TRBJ1-6; D not certain. The CDR3 covers 16 residues. V was trimmed by 1 base and J by 0 bases, leaving 10 bases between them. Germline V gives CDR1 GTSNPN, CDR2 SVGIG (reference sequence). CDR3 residues: CAWSGVGSSYNSPLHF. The CDR3 DNA reads as TGTGCCTGGAGTGGGGTAGGGAGCTCCTATAATTCACCCCTCCACTTT.

The V gene is TRBV30, the J gene TRBJ1-2, with no clear D. The germline V gene encodes CDR1 GTSNPN and CDR2 SVGIG (reference sequence). V lost 0 bases, J lost 5 bases, and 16 bases lay in between. The CDR3 spans 15 residues. CDR3 coding DNA: TGTGCCTGGAGTGTGTCGATTTTGGGAATGTATGGCTACACCTTC. As protein: CAWSVSILGMYGYTF.

This clone was observed a handful of times. The chain is built from TRBV30 and TRBJ1-2; 9 bases map to TRBD1. After removal of 4 bases from V and 8 bases from J, the junction contained 11 bases not matched to a gene. Germline values: CDR1 GTSNPN, CDR2 SVGIG (reference sequence). The CDR3 is 14 residues long. Here the CDR3 DNA reads TGTGCCTGGACTGGAGGGGGACAGGGCAGCGGCTACACCTTC. Its translation: CAWTGGGQGSGYTF.

The CDR3 DNA reads TGTGCCTGGAGTGTAGAATGGGGAATTAACTCACCCCTCCACTTT. This translates into CAWSVEWGINSPLHF. The V gene is TRBV30, the J gene TRBJ1-6, with unresolved D. This CDR3 comprises 15 residues. Trimming removed 0 bases at V and 10 bases at J, with 16 bases between. Looked up from germline, CDR1 is GTSNPN and CDR2 is SVGIG (reference sequence). Together with reference TRBV30 and TRBJ1-6, the CDR3 gives the full variable domain: SQTIHQWPATLVQPVGSPLSLECTVEGTSNPNLYWYRQAAGRGLQLLFYSVGIGQISSEVPQNLSASRPQDRQFILSSKKLLLSDSGFYLCAWSVEWGINSPLHFGNGTRLTVT.

V usage is TRBV6-4 and J usage is TRBJ2-1; the D call may be TRBD1 or TRBD2 (5 bases each). The germline V gene encodes CDR1 MRHNA and CDR2 SNTAGT. Trimming cost V 2 bases and J 1 base, with 12 bases left between them. The CDR3 loop spans 16 amino acids. CDR3 nucleotides: TGTGCCAGCAGTGACCAGGGCGAGGGATCCTACAATGAGCAGTTCTTC. This sequence encodes CASSDQGEGSYNEQFF.